This TCR beta chain emerged from a study of beta chain features in type 1 diabetes. A few counts support this clone. Of the isolated RNA, all was reverse transcribed, and so the sequenced material was expressed TCRB transcripts. This table comes from immunoSEQ multiplex PCR, and its TCRdb copy is limited to in-frame clones, with some not included. The data show 500,000 to 700,000 clones, about 16% seen once. V was shortened by 5 bases and J by 0 bases, with 17 bases between the two germline ends. The CDR3 loop spans 17 amino acids. CDR1 and CDR2 (germline): MDHEN, SYDVKM. This clonotype originated in a man younger than 35 in good health. The rearrangement joins TRBV28 to TRBJ1-3; D is possibly TRBD1 (5 bases). The material sequenced was naive CD4+ T cells from blood. In DNA form, the CDR3 reads TGTGCCAGCAGTCCTTACAGGAGACTGAGCTCTGGAAACACCATATATTTT. It specifies CASSPYRRLSSGNTIYF. Full variable domain (remainder filled in from reference TRBV28 and TRBJ1-3): DVKVTQSSRYLVKRTGEKVFLECVQDMDHENMFWYRQDPGLGLRLIYFSYDVKMKEKGDIPEGYSVSREKKERFSLILESASTNQTSMYLCASSPYRRLSSGNTIYFGEGSWLTVV.